The source of this TCR beta chain is a study of T cells in Graves' hyperthyroidism and ophthalmopathy (dated by TCRdb to about 2019). Describing the broader study: Peripheral blood was sampled at the time of initial diagnosis, prior to any treatment. To identify TCR V-J signatures that set the groups apart, the researchers used a discovery cohort of about a hundred patients, made up of fewer than 50 with Graves' ophthalmopathy and 57 with stable Graves' hyperthyroidism. An independent validation cohort of under 20 hyperthyroidism patients and approximately 17 patients who later progressed to ophthalmopathy tested prospective prediction of ophthalmopathy. The 100 or so discovery patients were randomly divided into training and test sets at a 7:3 ratio. In addition, the study compared T-cell repertoires in thyroid tissue and in blood from six Graves' hyperthyroidism patients. Following sampling, methimazole starting at 30 mg daily was given to hyperthyroidism patients, and high-dose intravenous methylprednisolone was given to ophthalmopathy patients. TCR Vbeta CDR3 sequencing of approximately 140 peripheral blood samples (over 40 ophthalmopathy, about 80 hyperthyroidism and roughly 17 progressor patients) is reported in the paper. Study-wide findings and limitations: In validation, the model predicted progression to ophthalmopathy with approximately 70% sensitivity and less than 75% specificity, a median of around 6.6 months before onset. Blood samples also contained most of the expanded thyroid clonotypes (frequency above 0.001), which suggests that blood repertoires may reflect thyroid immune responses. A 13 V-J signature model separated ophthalmopathy from stable hyperthyroidism, with about 88% sensitivity and 81% to 83% specificity in cross-validation and 80%/75% in testing. No statistical method was used to set the sample size in advance, and investigators knew the group allocation.

CDR1 and CDR2, per the germline V gene (reference sequence), are DFQATT and SNEGSKA. The junction carries 12 bases between V and J, which are trimmed by 7 bases and 3 bases respectively. The CDR3 numbers 12 residues from cysteine through phenylalanine. Just CDR3 DNA is preserved here, 36 bases in frame from base 1. Moderately to severely active disease, a Clinical Activity Score of at least 3, a NOSPECS grade of at least 4, and a duration under 3 months were present in ophthalmopathy patients. Any patient with an uncontrolled infection, another autoimmune disease, pregnancy or lactation was excluded. Clinical symptoms, serum thyroxine and TRAb, thyroid ultrasound, and orbital computed tomography formed the basis for the diagnoses. PBMCs were separated from 10 ml of fresh peripheral blood using Ficoll-Paque density gradient centrifugation. Trizol reagent was used to extract total RNA, and RNA quality was then checked on an Agilent 2100 Bioanalyzer.

In its sample, this clonotype was seen a few times. No cognate antigen has been identified for it. No quality values exist for individual bases; no much larger clone is one base distant. The TCR beta CDR3 regions were amplified from the RNA transcripts. A first-round RT-PCR of the TCR CDR3 used the HTBI primer set with the Qiagen OneStep RT-PCR kit. Libraries were constructed in a second round of multiplex PCR, after which size selection and purification were performed. The libraries were sequenced on an Illumina HiSeq2000 using paired-end 100 bp reads. Per the authors' processing: Raw data were processed with SOAPnuke, discarding reads with adapters, uncalled bases, mean Phred below 15, or no exact constant-primer or identifier match. High-quality paired reads were merged with COPE v1.2.5, and unique nucleotide sequences were defined as clonotypes. Clonotypes were aligned to IMGT TRBV, TRBD and TRBJ reference segments using MiTCR v1.1. The analysis included only V-J combinations with a frequency above 0.0001, which together covered approximately 99% of the repertoires. A TCS score was defined as the ratio between F50 (clonal expansion) and ExV (chaos), using BLOSUM62-based TCRdist between CDR3 peptides within each V-J. Welch's t-statistics and random forest reduced just over 500 V-J features to about 12, which were used in a naive Bayes classifier (R e1071). TCRdb ran its own pipeline on the public reads, namely fastp trimming at Q25 and MiXCR clone calling, and kept in-frame beta chains. One record per CDR3 amino acid sequence lists the most common genes and DNA. TCRdb's processing, not the authors', yielded these V and J calls. Counted in this sample were some 300,000 distinct CDR3 sequences; roughly 19% of them appeared once. Under 45% of the sample is in the top ten clones.

This chain joins TRBV20-1 to TRBJ1-1; TRBD1 is possibly the D segment (5 matching bases). Specimen: blood. This receptor was identified in a man aged 45-65 years with Graves' ophthalmopathy. The nucleotide sequence reads as follows: TGCAGTGTGTTACAGGAGCACACTGAAGCTTTCTTT. It is translated as CSVLQEHTEAFF.